This T cell receptor beta chain comes out of a study of T cell responses to AZD1222 COVID-19 vaccine. The method was immunoSEQ multiplex PCR; TCRdb's version includes in-frame clones alone and lacks a portion of them. This table has roughly 170,000 clones, around nine tenths appearing once. In regard to this clone: The antigen remains undetermined.

Trimming took 4 bases from V and 7 from J, leaving 23 bases between them. This CDR3 region has 17 residues. Germline CDR1 MNHNS, CDR2 SASEGT. General study findings and limits: Scientists sampled the repertoires only once the peak T cell response had passed. The donor group comprised mostly white British people and more females; the analysis possibly underestimated clonal diversity. Recipients of AZD1222 seropositive at baseline numbered only 5 or 6.

The sequencing used peripheral blood, collected on day 0 of AZD1222 vaccination. This chain joins TRBV6-1 and TRBJ1-5; D is perhaps TRBD1 (6 bases). The TCR was taken from an adult in good health. CDR3 loop: CASSALGGGKDRQPQHF. The CDR3 DNA is TGTGCCAGCAGTGCCCTCGGAGGGGGGAAGGATCGGCAGCCCCAGCATTTT.